A single sample gave rise to the 23 T cell receptor beta chains below, sequenced in a study of blood T cells in healthy people across ages. Alongside a J-beta primer mix, a sample-barcoded 5' primer served in a second PCR lasting about 7 to 11 cycles. TCRdb re-analysed the 5' RACE reads in MiXCR, keeping a single row per CDR3 protein. The sample holds about 1.1 million distinct CDR3 sequences, approximately 38% seen once. Sequencing was carried out using blood. The receptors here all came from a man aged 18 to 30 in good health.

The chain recombines TRBV4-3 with TRBJ1-2; D is ambiguous. The V end lost 0 bases, the J end lost 0 bases, and 11 bases lay between the germline ends. Germline values: CDR1 LGHNA, CDR2 YSLEER. This CDR3 has 16 amino acids. This CDR3 is CASSQELAGTNYGYTF. The DNA for the CDR3 is TGCGCCAGCAGCCAAGAACTCGCGGGGACTAACTATGGCTACACCTTC.

The chain joins TRBV6-5 to TRBJ2-5; D is ambiguous. The germline V gene has CDR1 MNHEY and CDR2 SVGAGI. The CDR3 has 14 residues. V lost 0 bases and J lost 0, with 5 bases in between. The CDR3 DNA reads as TGTGCCAGCAGTTACTCGGGGAACCAAGAGACCCAGTACTTC. It encodes CASSYSGNQETQYF.

The V and J genes are TRBV5-5 and TRBJ2-5; TRBD1 aligns across 9 bases. The germline V gene encodes CDR1 SGHKS and CDR2 YYEKEE (reference sequence). The CDR3 runs to 14 residues. The J segment lost 11 bases and the V segment lost 3 bases, leaving 11 bases of the junction unmatched. CDR3 nucleotide sequence: TGTGCCAGCAGCTGGGGACAGGGCGGCAATGAGCAGTACTTC. Residues: CASSWGQGGNEQYF.

This sequence joins TRBV29-1 and TRBJ2-1, with TRBD1 identical over 7 bases. The germline CDR1 and CDR2 sequences are SQVTM and ANQGSEA. This CDR3 contains 16 residues. V gave up 0 bases and J gave up 7 bases; unmatched junction bases: 12. DNA for the CDR3: TGCAGCGTTGAAGATCTAGGACAGGCCGATCTAAATGAGCAGTTCTTC. This encodes CSVEDLGQADLNEQFF.

This clonotype was observed at least ten times. This chain links TRBV20-1 with TRBJ1-2; TRBD1 aligns across 7 bases. CDR1 is DFQATT, CDR2 SNEGSKA, per germline (reference sequence). The J segment lost 1 base and the V segment lost 2 bases, leaving 7 bases of the junction unmatched. The CDR3 is 15 amino acids. The CDR3 DNA reads TGCAGTGCTAGACCCGGGACAGCGCTTAACTATGGCTACACCTTC. Translating it yields CSARPGTALNYGYTF.

This clonotype turned up a few times. The chain has TRBV5-6 and TRBJ2-1; D ambiguous. The end of the DNA is better explained by TRBJ2-7, so the J call may be wrong. This CDR3 is built from 17 residues. Per germline, CDR1 SGHDT and CDR2 YYEEEE. CDR3 DNA sequence: TGTGCCAGCAGCTTGGGACCCCCCCGAGACTCCTACAATGAGCAGTACTTC. Protein: CASSLGPPRDSYNEQYF.

This clonotype occurred many times. The genes are TRBV20-1 and TRBJ1-5; 8 bases agree with TRBD1. The CDR3 is made up of 12 amino acids. Germline assignment: CDR1 DFQATT and CDR2 SNEGSKA (reference sequence). Trimming removed 6 bases from V and 6 bases from J; junction bases left unmatched: 4. This CDR3 reads CSATGQAQPQHF. In DNA, the CDR3 is TGCAGTGCAACGGGACAGGCTCAGCCCCAGCATTTT.

V gene TRBV7-2 combines with J gene TRBJ2-2, with 8 bases matching TRBD2. Trimming took 5 bases from V and 4 from J; bases not matched to a gene: 3. The CDR3 covers 14 residues. CDR1 and CDR2 (germline): SGHTA, FQGNSA. CDR3 loop: CASSVGLGTGELFF. In DNA, the CDR3 is TGTGCCAGCAGCGTGGGACTAGGCACCGGGGAGCTGTTTTTT.

The genes are TRBV6-4 and TRBJ2-3; 9 bases line up with TRBD2. J was trimmed by 4 bases and V by 2 bases; bases with no gene match: 10. Germline lookup yields CDR1 MRHNA and CDR2 SNTAGT. This CDR3 spans 17 amino acids. The CDR3 sequence: CASSDQPLAGYADTQYF. The CDR3 DNA sequence: TGTGCCAGCAGTGACCAACCTCTAGCGGGATACGCAGATACGCAGTATTTT.

This clonotype was seen only a few times. The rearrangement uses TRBV3-1 and TRBJ2-7; TRBD1 might be the D (6 bases). The V gene lost 0 bases and the J gene lost 2 bases, with 17 bases spanning the gap. The CDR3 extends over 17 amino acids. Germline V gene sequence: CDR1 LGHDT, CDR2 YNNKEL (reference sequence). The CDR3 protein is CASSQDLGRGKAYEQYF. The CDR3 nucleotides are TGTGCCAGCAGCCAAGATCTTGGTAGGGGGAAGGCCTACGAGCAGTACTTC.

There are a few counts of this clonotype. The chain employs TRBV19 and TRBJ1-2, with D perhaps matching TRBD1 (5 bases). There are 14 residues in the CDR3. V was pared by 6 bases and J by 4 bases, with 15 bases between. CDR1 LNHDA and CDR2 SQIVND come from the germline V gene (reference sequence). The CDR3 reads CASRPGRVVYGYTF. The DNA for the CDR3 is TGTGCCAGTAGGCCAGGGCGGGTCGTCTATGGCTACACCTTC.

This clonotype has just a few counts. V and J are TRBV28 and TRBJ2-5; tentatively, D is TRBD1 or TRBD2 (5 bases each). The CDR3 is made up of 15 amino acids. Germline CDR1 reads MDHEN; CDR2 reads SYDVKM. V was pared by 3 bases and J by 0 bases, with 11 bases between. CDR3 sequence: CASSFGTPYQETQYF. CDR3 coding DNA: TGTGCCAGCAGTTTCGGGACCCCGTACCAAGAGACCCAGTACTTC.

This clonotype was observed a handful of times. The rearrangement links TRBV20-1 to TRBJ2-1; D uncertain. The DNA end is a closer match to TRBJ2-7, so the J assignment may be wrong. Germline values: CDR1 DFQATT, CDR2 SNEGSKA (reference sequence). The CDR3 length is 14 residues. CDR3 amino acids: CSARLRSRYNEQYF. Written as DNA, the CDR3 is TGCAGTGCTAGATTGAGATCTAGATACAATGAGCAGTACTTC.

The sample holds a few counts of this clonotype. V is TRBV12-3 or TRBV12-4 and J is TRBJ1-5; 7 positions agree with TRBD1. There are 14 residues in the CDR3. V dropped 5 bases and J dropped 6; count of bases not matched to a gene: 7. The CDR3 DNA follows: TGTGCCAGCAGTCCTCGGGCAGGGGGTCAGCCCCAGCATTTT. The encoded protein is CASSPRAGGQPQHF.

This clonotype was seen a few times. This chain connects TRBV6-6 to TRBJ2-7; D perhaps matches TRBD2 (6 bases). The CDR3 covers 13 residues. The germline gives CDR1 MNHNY, CDR2 SVGAGI (reference sequence). Trimming pared 6 bases from V and 1 base from J, leaving 10 bases between. The CDR3 here is CASRTGDSYEQYF. The CDR3 DNA reads TGTGCCAGCAGGACGGGGGATTCCTACGAGCAGTACTTC.

This clonotype has more than one count but fewer than ten. V gene TRBV20-1 combines with J gene TRBJ2-1; 12 bases match TRBD2. J lost 7 bases, V lost 6 bases, and 10 bases had no gene match. CDR1 is DFQATT, CDR2 SNEGSKA, per germline (reference sequence). The CDR3 extends over 15 amino acids. The CDR3 DNA reads as TGCAGTGCGACACCTCCTAGCGGGGGGGCAAATGAGCAGTTCTTC. The encoded protein is CSATPPSGGANEQFF.

Only a few counts were recorded for this clonotype. The J gene is TRBJ1-2, the V gene TRBV29-1; D may be TRBD1 (6 bases). The germline V gene encodes CDR1 SQVTM and CDR2 ANQGSEA. The CDR3 loop spans 14 amino acids. Trimming stripped 7 bases from V and 4 bases from J, with 19 bases between. The CDR3 DNA reads as TGCAGCGCCCCCGTTGGAGGGGGTCCCTATGGCTACACCTTC. As protein: CSAPVGGGPYGYTF.

V usage is TRBV28 and J usage is TRBJ2-1; possible D gene TRBD2, 6 bases. The CDR3 runs 15 residues. CDR1 is MDHEN, CDR2 SYDVKM, per germline. Trimming stripped 6 bases from V and 5 bases from J, with 17 bases between. In nucleotides, the CDR3 is TGTGCCAGCAGCCCCGGACACGGCGGGGACAATGAGCAGTTCTTC. The encoded protein is CASSPGHGGDNEQFF.

The rearrangement links TRBV7-9 to TRBJ2-1; 8 bases map to TRBD1. Germline V gene sequence: CDR1 SEHNR, CDR2 FQNEAQ (reference sequence). The CDR3 contains 15 residues. The J segment lost 8 bases and the V segment lost 4 bases, leaving 10 bases of the junction unmatched. Here the CDR3 reads CASSCLPGQVDEQFF. CDR3 bases: TGTGCCAGCAGCTGTCTCCCGGGACAGGTCGATGAGCAGTTCTTC.

This sequence joins TRBV25-1 and TRBJ2-1; 14 nucleotides line up with TRBD2. V dropped 5 bases and J dropped 10; count of bases not matched to a gene: 7. This CDR3 is built from 15 residues. CDR1 is MGHDK and CDR2 is SYGVNS in the germline V gene. The CDR3 nucleotides read TGTGCCAGCAGTCCACCGGGACTAGCGGGGGTAGAGCAGTTCTTC. It is translated as CASSPPGLAGVEQFF.

This clonotype was seen a handful of times. The rearrangement uses TRBV20-1 and TRBJ2-3; D is perhaps TRBD2 (5 bases). Trimming pared 3 bases from V and 5 bases from J, leaving 15 bases between. CDR3 size: 14 residues. The germline gives CDR1 DFQATT, CDR2 SNEGSKA (reference sequence). The CDR3 DNA sequence: TGCAGTGCTAGTAGCATCCGACGGGGAGATACGCAGTATTTT. Translating gives CSASSIRRGDTQYF.

CDR3 protein: CASSRGDRDNSALHF. CDR3 coding DNA: TGCGCCAGCAGTCGAGGGGACAGGGATAATTCGGCCCTCCACTTT. The rearrangement uses TRBV4-3 and TRBJ1-6, with 9 bases fitting TRBD1. Germline V gene lookup returns CDR1 LGHNA and CDR2 YSLEER. The CDR3 has 15 residues. With V trimmed by 6 bases and J by 14 bases, 14 bases remained unmatched.

The chain carries TRBV20-1 and TRBJ2-1; D is ambiguous. Judging by the DNA end, TRBJ2-7 fits better; the J call may be wrong. Per the germline V gene, CDR1 is DFQATT and CDR2 is SNEGSKA (reference sequence). The CDR3 loop spans 17 amino acids. CDR3 protein: CSALPPHAAIKNNEQYF. The CDR3 DNA reads as TGCAGTGCTCTTCCCCCTCACGCAGCGATAAAGAACAATGAGCAGTACTTC.